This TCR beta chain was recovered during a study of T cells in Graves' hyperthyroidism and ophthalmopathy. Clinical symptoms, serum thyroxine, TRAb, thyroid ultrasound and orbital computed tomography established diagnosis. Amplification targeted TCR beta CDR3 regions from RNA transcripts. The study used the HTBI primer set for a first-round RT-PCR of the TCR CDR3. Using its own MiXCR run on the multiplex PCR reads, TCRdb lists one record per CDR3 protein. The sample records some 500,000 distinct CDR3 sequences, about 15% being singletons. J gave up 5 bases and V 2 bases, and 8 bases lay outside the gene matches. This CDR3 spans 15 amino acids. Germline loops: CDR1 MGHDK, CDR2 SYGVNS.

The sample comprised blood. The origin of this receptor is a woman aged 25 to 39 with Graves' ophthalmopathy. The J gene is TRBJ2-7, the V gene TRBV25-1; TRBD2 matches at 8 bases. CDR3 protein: CASSEVRTSFDEQYF. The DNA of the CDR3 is TGTGCCAGCAGTGAAGTGCGGACTAGCTTCGACGAGCAGTACTTC.